This TCR beta chain was sequenced during a study of shared clonotypes between healthy human individuals. Sequencing used immunoSEQ multiplex PCR; TCRdb keeps in-frame clones, though not all of them. The sample holds around 640,000 clones, 95% to 97% seen once. Naive CD8 isolation took CD45RO-negative cells positively selected for CCR7 and excluded terminally differentiated effector memory CD45RA+ cells. V lost 6 bases and J 6 bases, leaving 12 bases between the germline ends. CDR3 length: 12 residues. The germline CDR1 and CDR2 sequences are MNHNY and SVGAGI (reference sequence). The source is a woman in her thirties in good health. The specimen was naive CD8+ T cells sorted from blood. The genes are TRBV6-6 and TRBJ2-7; TRBD2 might be the D (5 bases). The CDR3 sequence is CASSPSRAEQYF. The CDR3 nucleotides read TGTGCCAGCAGCCCCTCGAGGGCCGAGCAGTACTTC.